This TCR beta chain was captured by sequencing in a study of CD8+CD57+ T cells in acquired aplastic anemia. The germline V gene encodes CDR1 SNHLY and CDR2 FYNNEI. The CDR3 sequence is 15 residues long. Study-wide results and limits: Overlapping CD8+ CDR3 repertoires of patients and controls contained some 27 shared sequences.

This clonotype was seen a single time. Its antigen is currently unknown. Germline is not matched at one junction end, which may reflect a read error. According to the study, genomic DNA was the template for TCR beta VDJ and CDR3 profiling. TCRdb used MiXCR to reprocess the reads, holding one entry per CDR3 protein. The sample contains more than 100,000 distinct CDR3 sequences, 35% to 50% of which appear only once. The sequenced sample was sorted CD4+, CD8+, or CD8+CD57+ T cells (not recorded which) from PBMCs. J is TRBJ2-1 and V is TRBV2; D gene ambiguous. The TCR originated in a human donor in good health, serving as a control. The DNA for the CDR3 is TGTGCCAGCAGTGTGGCCAGGAGCTCCTACGATGAGCAGTTCTTC. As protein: CASSVARSSYDEQFF.